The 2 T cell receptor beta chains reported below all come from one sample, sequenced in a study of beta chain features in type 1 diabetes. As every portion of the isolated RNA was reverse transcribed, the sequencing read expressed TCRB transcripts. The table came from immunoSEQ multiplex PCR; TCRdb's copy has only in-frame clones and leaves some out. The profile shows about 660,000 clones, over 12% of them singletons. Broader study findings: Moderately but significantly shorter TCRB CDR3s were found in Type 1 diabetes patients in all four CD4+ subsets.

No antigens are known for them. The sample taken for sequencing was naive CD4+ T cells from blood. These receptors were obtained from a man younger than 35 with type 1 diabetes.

CDR3 sequence (DNA): TGTGCCACCAGCAGAGGTTATACTAGCGGGGCCTTCTACGAGCAGTACTTC. Its translation is CATSRGYTSGAFYEQYF. The V call is TRBV15, the J call TRBJ2-7, with 10 bases aligning to TRBD2. Per germline, CDR1 LNHNV and CDR2 YYDKDF (reference sequence). This CDR3 is 17 amino acids long. V lost 1 base and J lost 3; bases outside the gene matches: 9.

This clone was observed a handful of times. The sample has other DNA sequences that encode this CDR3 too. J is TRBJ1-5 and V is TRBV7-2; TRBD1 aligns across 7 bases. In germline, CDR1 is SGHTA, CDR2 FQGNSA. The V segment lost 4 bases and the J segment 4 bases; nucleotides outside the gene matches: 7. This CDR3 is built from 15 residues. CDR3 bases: TGTGCCAGCAGCTCCCCTCCAGGGGGGAATCAGCCCCAGCATTTT. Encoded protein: CASSSPPGGNQPQHF.